This TCR beta chain is drawn from a study of T-cell memory formation after mild COVID-19. TCRdb ran MiXCR on the 5' RACE reads and lists one entry per CDR3 protein. The table lists about 470,000 distinct CDR3 sequences, about 23% of them singletons. The CDR3 runs to 14 residues. V lost 3 bases to trimming and J lost 2 bases, with 8 bases between them. Sequenced sample: PBMCs or a T cell subset sorted from them (not recorded which). The chain employs TRBV12-3 or TRBV12-4 and TRBJ1-3; D possibly corresponds to TRBD1 (5 bases). This TCR was recovered from an adult woman who had mild COVID-19 (a few samples of this study predate the infection). Cell type and time point are not known. DNA of the CDR3: TGTGCCAGCAGTTTCTTAGGGGCTGGAAACACCATATATTTT. Residues: CASSFLGAGNTIYF.